Below are 24 T cell receptor beta chains sequenced from a single sample in a study of T-cell reconstitution after alpha-beta-depleted transplantation in children. Preparation of the TCRbeta library involved a method that used unique molecular identifiers. TCRdb passed the PCR reads through MiXCR, listing each CDR3 protein once. The profile covers 670,000 or so distinct CDR3 sequences, with around 13% appearing a single time and around 0.8% taken by the ten largest. The specimen was PBMCs, collected before TCRalphabeta/CD19-depleted stem cell transplant. The receptors here all came from a girl aged 2 to 9 with congenital amegakaryocytic thrombocytopenia, due to receive a stem cell transplant.

This clonotype has just a few counts. The chain is built from TRBV14 and TRBJ1-4, with 8 bases aligning to TRBD1. Germline CDR1 SGHDN, CDR2 FVKESK. There are 14 residues in the CDR3. V shed 2 bases and J 7 bases; nucleotides not matched to a gene: 3. The chain's CDR3 is CASSQRDRSEKLFF. CDR3 coding DNA: TGTGCCAGCAGCCAACGGGACAGGAGTGAAAAACTGTTTTTT.

This clonotype has a count of ten or more. V and J are TRBV6-1 and TRBJ2-1, with D perhaps TRBD1 (5 bases). V was trimmed by 1 base and J by 9 bases, leaving 10 bases between them. The CDR3 has 13 amino acids. Per germline, CDR1 MNHNS and CDR2 SASEGT. CDR3 DNA: TGTGCCAGCAGTGAAGGACAAAGGGGTGAGCAGTTCTTC. Protein sequence: CASSEGQRGEQFF.

This clonotype was seen more than once but under ten times. The chain carries TRBV7-6 and TRBJ2-1, with no clear D. Germline assignment: CDR1 SGHVS and CDR2 FNYEAQ. Between the trimmed V and J ends, which lost 6 bases and 9 bases, there was a span of 12 bases. The length of the CDR3 is 12 residues. This CDR3 reads CASSSESREQFF. CDR3 sequence (DNA): TGTGCCAGCAGTTCGGAGAGTCGTGAGCAGTTCTTC.

This clonotype was seen once. Just one base apart from a much larger clone, this may be a read error. The rearrangement links TRBV5-8 to TRBJ2-1, with D possibly TRBD1 on 5 matching bases. This CDR3 has 15 residues. V was shortened by 0 bases and J by 12 bases, with 19 bases between the two germline ends. The germline V gene encodes CDR1 SGHTS and CDR2 YDEGEE. The CDR3, as DNA: TGTGCCAGCAGCTTGGCAGTCCTACAAAGGGGTGGGCAGTTCTTC. It encodes CASSLAVLQRGGQFF. The entire variable domain, with the rest obtained from reference TRBV5-8 and TRBJ2-1, is as follows: EAGVTQSPTHLIKTRGQQATLRCSPISGHTSVYWYQQALGLGLQFLLWYDEGEERNRGNFPPRFSGRQFPNYSSELNVNALELEDSALYLCASSLAVLQRGGQFFGPGTRLTVL.

In its sample, this clonotype was seen many times. J is TRBJ2-7 and V is TRBV5-1; 8 bases fit TRBD1. The V segment lost 0 bases and the J segment 6 bases; nucleotides outside the gene matches: 8. CDR1 SGHRS and CDR2 YFSETQ come from the germline V gene. This CDR3 has 15 amino acids. The CDR3 is CASSLDGQGNSEQYF. DNA for the CDR3: TGCGCCAGCAGCTTGGATGGACAGGGAAACAGCGAGCAGTACTTC.

The V gene is TRBV20-1, the J gene TRBJ2-5; D not certain. V lost 5 bases, J lost 5 bases, and 9 bases lay in between. CDR1 DFQATT and CDR2 SNEGSKA come from the germline V gene (reference sequence). This CDR3 spans 11 amino acids. CDR3 DNA: TGCAGTGCTTGGGTAGGGGAGACCCAGTACTTC. It translates to CSAWVGETQYF.

This clonotype was seen many times. This chain uses TRBV6-5 with TRBJ2-3; the D call may be TRBD1 or TRBD2 (5 bases each). Germline V lookup: CDR1 MNHEY, CDR2 SVGAGI. V lost 2 bases to trimming and J lost 11 bases, with 11 bases between them. The CDR3 extends over 12 amino acids. CDR3 coding DNA: TGTGCCAGCAGTTACGGGGGTTCTTTGCAGTATTTT. Translated, it gives CASSYGGSLQYF.

CDR3 in DNA: TGTGCCAGCAGCCTACAGGGGAGCAACGTCCTGACTTTC. Protein sequence: CASSLQGSNVLTF. The gene calls are TRBV7-2 and TRBJ2-6; 7 nucleotides match TRBD1. CDR1 and CDR2 (germline): SGHTA, FQGNSA. CDR3 length equals 13 residues. Germline trimming cut 5 bases from V and 9 bases from J; bases unmatched to any gene: 4. Based on the CDR3 plus reference TRBV7-2 and TRBJ2-6, the full variable domain is GAGVSQSPSNKVTEKGKDVELRCDPISGHTALYWYRQSLGQGLEFLIYFQGNSAPDKSGLPSDRFSAERTGGSVSTLTIQRTQQEDSAVYLCASSLQGSNVLTFGAGSRLTVL.

Many counts were recorded for this clonotype. The V gene is TRBV12-3 or TRBV12-4, the J gene TRBJ1-5; the match to TRBD1 covers 8 bases. J lost 2 bases, V lost 7 bases, and 7 bases had no gene match. The CDR3 length is 15 residues. In nucleotides, the CDR3 is TGTGCCAGCACCCTGACAGGGGAGGGCAATCAGCCCCAGCATTTT. Its translation: CASTLTGEGNQPQHF.

The gene calls are TRBV24-1 and TRBJ2-7, with D unclear. V gave up 10 bases and J gave up 3 bases, with 15 bases separating them. The V gene's germline CDR1 is KGHDR and CDR2 SFDVKD. The CDR3 is 13 amino acids. CDR3 bases: TGTGCCACGTCTCTGCTTTGGTTCTACGAGCAGTACTTC. Its protein product is CATSLLWFYEQYF.

Note on this clonotype: A read error may explain this, as a much larger clone is one base away. The chain uses TRBV5-1 and TRBJ2-7, with D uncertain. Germline CDR1 is SGHRS and CDR2 is YFSETQ. The CDR3 length is 14 residues. The CDR3 nucleotides read TGCGCCAGCAGGTCGACCCGGAGCTCCAACGAGCAGTACTTC. It codes for CASRSTRSSNEQYF. The variable domain in full, with the rest retrieved from reference TRBV5-1 and TRBJ2-7, is KAGVTQTPRYLIKTRGQQVTLSCSPISGHRSVSWYQQTPGQGLQFLFEYFSETQRNKGNFPGRFSGRQFSNSRSEMNVSTLELGDSALYLCASRSTRSSNEQYFGPGTRLTVT.

This sequence joins TRBV10-2 and TRBJ1-2, with unresolved D. Germline lookup yields CDR1 WSHSY and CDR2 SAAADI. Between the trimmed V and J ends, which lost 6 bases and 0 bases, there was a span of 14 bases. CDR3 size: 15 residues. The CDR3 loop reads CASSTDGRPNYGYTF. The CDR3, as DNA: TGCGCCAGCAGCACGGACGGCCGACCTAACTATGGCTACACCTTC.

The sample holds a few counts of this clonotype. This sequence joins TRBV20-1 and TRBJ2-3; D could derive from TRBD1 or TRBD2 (5 bases each). The CDR3 loop spans 12 amino acids. Germline CDR1 is DFQATT and CDR2 is SNEGSKA (reference sequence). Trimming removed 6 bases from V and 4 bases from J, with 11 bases in between. CDR3 nucleotides: TGCAGTGCGGGGACCCAGGCAGATACGCAGTATTTT. This codes for CSAGTQADTQYF.

A few counts support this clonotype. V gene TRBV7-7 combines with J gene TRBJ2-2, with TRBD2 as a possible D gene (5 bases). Germline CDR1 and CDR2: SSHAT and FNYEAQ (reference sequence). The V gene lost 3 bases and the J gene lost 4 bases, with 15 bases spanning the gap. The CDR3 runs to 16 residues. Written as DNA, the CDR3 is TGTGCCAGCAGCTTGGGAAGAGGGTCAGGCACCGGGGAGCTGTTTTTT. Translation: CASSLGRGSGTGELFF.

This clonotype has at least ten counts. This chain connects TRBV15 to TRBJ1-4, with a possible D match to TRBD1 (6 bases). CDR1 is LNHNV and CDR2 is YYDKDF in the germline V gene (reference sequence). This CDR3 spans 17 amino acids. Trimming removed 1 base at V and 3 bases at J, with 15 bases between. The CDR3 DNA sequence: TGTGCCACCAGCAGAGCTCGGGGGCCTGTAGCTAATGAAAAACTGTTTTTT. Amino acid sequence: CATSRARGPVANEKLFF.

The table lists this clonotype with many counts. The chain joins TRBV29-1 to TRBJ1-6; 9 nucleotides align to TRBD1. CDR3 size: 13 residues. Trimming took 7 bases from V and 8 from J; bases not matched to a gene: 6. The germline CDR1 and CDR2 sequences are SQVTM and ANQGSEA. The CDR3 sequence is CSARTGEDSPLHF. CDR3 in DNA: TGCAGCGCTAGGACAGGGGAGGATTCACCCCTCCACTTT.

This clonotype has at least ten counts. This chain links TRBV5-5 with TRBJ2-4, with D maybe TRBD2 (5 bases). This CDR3 is built from 15 residues. The V end was cut by 3 bases, the J end by 5 bases, with 15 bases between. CDR1 is SGHKS and CDR2 is YYEKEE in the germline V gene (reference sequence). The CDR3 region is CASSYPGRGENIQYF. The DNA of the CDR3 is TGTGCCAGCAGCTACCCAGGTCGGGGAGAAAACATTCAGTACTTC.

This clonotype was detected a few times. The V call is TRBV20-1, the J call TRBJ1-1; the D gene is possibly TRBD1 (6 bases). The germline CDR1 and CDR2 sequences are DFQATT and SNEGSKA (reference sequence). Trimming cost V 6 bases and J 0 bases, with 23 bases left between them. This CDR3 region has 17 residues. The CDR3 DNA follows: TGCAGTGCCCACGGGGGCGGAGCGGGTTGGGTGAACACTGAAGCTTTCTTT. Its protein is CSAHGGGAGWVNTEAFF.

This clonotype was counted between two and nine times. The genes are TRBV11-2 and TRBJ2-3; TRBD1 is a possible D gene (6 bases). In germline, CDR1 is SGHAT, CDR2 FQNNGV. The CDR3 runs to 18 residues. Trimming pared 5 bases from V and 3 bases from J, leaving 24 bases between. This CDR3 reads CASSRHLPRQVRTDTQYF. CDR3 coding DNA: TGTGCCAGCAGCCGCCATCTACCTCGACAGGTTCGAACAGATACGCAGTATTTT. The full variable domain, rest sourced from reference TRBV11-2 and TRBJ2-3, is EAGVAQSPRYKIIEKRQSVAFWCNPISGHATLYWYQQILGQGPKLLIQFQNNGVVDDSQLPKDRFSAERLKGVDSTLKIQPAKLEDSAVYLCASSRHLPRQVRTDTQYFGPGTRLTVL.

The J gene is TRBJ2-1, the V gene TRBV11-2; TRBD2 matches 15 bases. With V trimmed by 5 bases and J by 8 bases, 4 bases remained unmatched. The CDR3 consists of 15 residues. Germline V CDR1 and CDR2: SGHAT, FQNNGV. The DNA of the CDR3 is TGTGCCAGCAGCCCTGGACTAGCGGGAGGGTATGAGCAGTTCTTC. This gives the protein CASSPGLAGGYEQFF.

This clonotype was seen at least ten times. The chain is built from TRBV13 and TRBJ2-3, with D tentatively TRBD1 (6 bases). This CDR3 is built from 17 residues. CDR1 is PRHDT, CDR2 FYEKMQ, per germline (reference sequence). The ends were cut back, 4 bases at V and 9 bases at J, with 26 bases in the middle. The chain's CDR3 is CASSSSGVRGHLSTQYF. CDR3 in DNA: TGTGCCAGCAGCTCTTCCGGAGTTCGGGGACACCTGTCAACGCAGTATTTT.

This clonotype showed up many times. This chain uses TRBV20-1 with TRBJ2-2, with D perhaps TRBD1 or TRBD2 (5 bases each). Trimming pared 6 bases from V and 6 bases from J, leaving 17 bases between. The CDR3 length is 14 residues. The germline CDR1 and CDR2 sequences are DFQATT and SNEGSKA (reference sequence). CDR3 DNA: TGCAGTGCAGGATCGATTTTGGGGGCCGGGGAGCTGTTTTTT. This gives the protein CSAGSILGAGELFF.

This clonotype showed up many times. The gene calls are TRBV20-1 and TRBJ1-2; TRBD1 aligns across 9 bases. V trimming: 4 bases; J trimming: 7 bases; junction bases outside the gene matches: 13. The CDR3 covers 15 residues. Germline V gene data show CDR1 as DFQATT and CDR2 as SNEGSKA (reference sequence). The CDR3 sequence: CSATGTGIGNGGYTF. DNA for the CDR3: TGCAGTGCTACCGGGACAGGGATTGGGAATGGTGGCTACACCTTC.

V usage is TRBV3-1 and J usage is TRBJ2-4; 10 nucleotides agree with TRBD2. V lost 1 base and J lost 8; bases outside the gene matches: 5. CDR1 is LGHDT, CDR2 YNNKEL, per germline (reference sequence). The CDR3 is made up of 15 amino acids. The CDR3 coding sequence is TGTGCCAGCAGCCAAGGTGGACTAGCGGCATACATTCAGTACTTC. The encoded protein is CASSQGGLAAYIQYF.